Shown below are 18 T cell receptor beta chains from a single sample sequenced in a study of blood T cell repertoires in COVID-19. Produced via immunoSEQ multiplex PCR; TCRdb's table is partial and in-frame only. The sample carries under 150,000 clones, 75% to 80% recorded once. The sequenced sample consisted of peripheral blood. All receptors come from a woman between 50 and 59 years old with active or convalescent COVID-19.

This clone was seen once. This chain uses TRBV3-1 (or the pseudogene TRBV3-2) with TRBJ1-1, with a tentative D call TRBD1 (6 bases). This CDR3 comprises 14 residues. V shed 7 bases and J shed 5 bases, with 17 bases lying between them. Germline V gene sequence: CDR1 LGHDT, CDR2 YNNKEL (reference sequence). In DNA form, the CDR3 reads TGTGCCAGCACTCAACAGGGTACAGGGACTGAAGCTTTCTTT. Amino acids: CASTQQGTGTEAFF.

This chain uses TRBV28 with TRBJ1-4; maybe TRBD1 (6 bases). The ends were cut back, 5 bases at V and 7 bases at J, with 14 bases in the middle. This CDR3 has 14 amino acids. Germline V CDR1 and CDR2: MDHEN, SYDVKM. The CDR3 loop is CASSVRDKLEKLFF. CDR3 nucleotides: TGTGCCAGCAGTGTCCGGGACAAACTTGAAAAACTGTTTTTT.

The chain couples TRBV14 to TRBJ2-2; 7 bases are a match to TRBD2. The CDR3 is 19 residues long. The V gene end was trimmed by 2 bases and the J gene end by 3 bases; junction bases not matched to a gene: 15. CDR1 is SGHDN and CDR2 is FVKESK in the germline V gene. The CDR3 loop reads CASSQRGPRGGPYTGELFF. The DNA for the CDR3 is TGTGCCAGCAGCCAAAGAGGCCCTAGGGGAGGGCCATACACCGGGGAGCTGTTTTTT.

This chain connects TRBV3-1 (or the pseudogene TRBV3-2) to TRBJ2-3; tentative D call: TRBD2 (6 bases). The V end was cut by 6 bases, the J end by 0 bases, with 10 bases between. The CDR3 runs to 14 residues. CDR1 LGHDT and CDR2 YNNKEL come from the germline V gene (reference sequence). CDR3 amino acids: CASRVGLSTDTQYF. Here the CDR3 DNA reads TGTGCCAGCAGGGTAGGACTAAGCACAGATACGCAGTATTTT.

The CDR3 spells CASSGHGDNEQFF. CDR3 coding DNA: TGTGCCAGTTCGGGACACGGAGACAATGAGCAGTTCTTC. The rearrangement uses TRBV25-1 and TRBJ2-1, with D perhaps matching TRBD1 (6 bases). Germline assignment: CDR1 MGHDK and CDR2 SYGVNS. The V end was cut by 9 bases, the J end by 5 bases, with 14 bases between. The CDR3 has 13 amino acids.

The V call is TRBV7-9, the J call TRBJ1-6; D is perhaps TRBD1 (6 bases). With 1 base removed from V and 7 bases from J, the gap between germline ends came to 17 bases. Germline CDR1 reads SEHNR; CDR2 reads FQNEAQ (reference sequence). The CDR3 extends over 17 amino acids. The CDR3, as DNA: TGTGCCAGCAGCTTAGGGGACACCCTATACCAGAATTCACCCCTCCACTTT. Translating it yields CASSLGDTLYQNSPLHF.

This rearrangement joins TRBV5-1 to TRBJ1-2; perhaps TRBD1 as D (6 bases). Germline loops: CDR1 SGHRS, CDR2 YFSETQ. CDR3 length: 14 residues. V was clipped by 4 bases and J by 4 bases, with 14 bases between them. CDR3 sequence (DNA): TGCGCCAGCAGCATCGACAGGCCGCCCTATGGCTACACCTTC. Translation: CASSIDRPPYGYTF.

This rearrangement joins TRBV7-6 to TRBJ2-7; 11 bases are shared with TRBD1. V was clipped by 5 bases and J by 7 bases; unmatched bases: 7. The CDR3 covers 14 residues. The germline gives CDR1 SGHVS, CDR2 FNYEAQ. The CDR3 DNA is TGTGCCAGCAGCCCCGGACAGGGGGCGGGGGAGCAGTACTTC. Its translation is CASSPGQGAGEQYF.

The chain joins TRBV19 to TRBJ1-6, with a weak D call TRBD1 (6 bases). The germline V and J ends were trimmed by 6 bases and 7 bases, with 16 bases remaining between them. CDR1 LNHDA and CDR2 SQIVND come from the germline V gene (reference sequence). The CDR3 loop spans 15 amino acids. The CDR3 sequence: CASRGAPAFNSPLHF. The CDR3 DNA reads TGTGCCAGTAGGGGGGCTCCCGCTTTCAATTCACCCCTCCACTTT.

This sequence joins TRBV2 and TRBJ1-6; D not certain. Trimming took off 11 bases at V and 10 bases at J, with 18 bases between the two ends. The CDR3 runs 13 residues. Germline V gene sequence: CDR1 SNHLY, CDR2 FYNNEI. CDR3 sequence: CARAKGADSPLHF. The CDR3 nucleotides are TGTGCCCGAGCTAAGGGAGCCGACTCACCCCTCCACTTT. Filled out from reference TRBV2 and TRBJ1-6, the complete variable domain reads EPEVTQTPSHQVTQMGQEVILRCVPISNHLYFYWYRQILGQKVEFLVSFYNNEISEKSEIFDDQFSVERPDGSNFTLKIRSTKLEDSAMYFCARAKGADSPLHFGNGTRLTVT.

This clone was found a few times. This chain uses TRBV2 with TRBJ2-5, with D possibly matching TRBD1 (6 bases). V was cut by 1 base and J by 7 bases, with 16 bases left in between. Germline CDR1 and CDR2: SNHLY and FYNNEI. This CDR3 comprises 15 residues. The DNA for the CDR3 is TGTGCCAGCAGTGAAGAGGCAGGGGAAGCAGGGACCCAGTACTTC. Translated: CASSEEAGEAGTQYF.

This clone has a handful of counts. This chain links TRBV10-3 with TRBJ1-2, with no clear D. Germline V gene sequence: CDR1 ENHRY, CDR2 SYGVKD. CDR3 length equals 13 residues. The V end was cut by 2 bases, the J end by 7 bases, with 11 bases between. CDR3 nucleotides: TGTGCCATCAGTGAGACCGCGAGTGGTGGCTACACCTTC. Translation: CAISETASGGYTF.

The CDR3 here is CASSKTPGELFF. The CDR3 coding sequence is TGTGCCAGCAGCAAAACTCCAGGGGAGCTGTTTTTT. V is TRBV9 and J is TRBJ2-2; D unclear. V lost 4 bases and J lost 8, with 9 bases in between. CDR1 is SGDLS and CDR2 is YYNGEE in the germline V gene. This CDR3 has 12 amino acids.

The J gene is TRBJ1-1, the V gene TRBV4-1; tentative D call: TRBD1 (6 bases). V gave up 4 bases and J gave up 0 bases, with 12 bases separating them. The CDR3 covers 15 residues. Germline CDR1 MGHRA, CDR2 YSYEKL. The CDR3: CASSLWDTVNTEAFF. CDR3 in DNA: TGCGCCAGCAGCCTGTGGGACACAGTGAACACTGAAGCTTTCTTT.

This chain connects TRBV7-8 to TRBJ2-1; 13 bases match TRBD2. Germline V CDR1 and CDR2: SGHVS, FQNEAQ. This CDR3 contains 15 residues. Germline trimming cut 5 bases from V and 9 bases from J; bases unmatched to any gene: 7. Written as DNA, the CDR3 is TGTGCCAGCAGCCTAGAAAGACTAGCGGGAGGTGAGCAGTTCTTC. Translating it yields CASSLERLAGGEQFF.

The rearrangement joins TRBV4-3 to TRBJ1-2; 7 positions match TRBD1. This CDR3 has 18 amino acids. Losses at the gene ends were 0 bases for V and 1 base for J; bases not matched to a gene: 11. Germline assignment: CDR1 LGHNA and CDR2 YSLEER. The CDR3 DNA reads TGCGCCAGCAGCCAAGATCCCCCTGACAGGGAACTTAACTATGGCTACACCTTC. It yields the protein CASSQDPPDRELNYGYTF.

J is TRBJ2-2 and V is TRBV7-3; the match to TRBD1 covers 7 bases. The junction had 12 bases not matched to a gene; V was cut back by 5 bases and J by 0 bases. Germline V gene lookup returns CDR1 SGHTA and CDR2 FQGTGA. This CDR3 has 18 amino acids. CDR3 sequence: CASSLNKDRVTNTGELFF. The CDR3 DNA follows: TGTGCCAGCAGCCTAAATAAAGACAGGGTAACGAACACCGGGGAGCTGTTTTTT.

The V call is TRBV10-3, the J call TRBJ1-1; 9 nucleotides agree with TRBD1. Trimming removed 6 bases from V and 3 bases from J; junction bases left unmatched: 2. The CDR3 is 13 amino acids. CDR1 is ENHRY and CDR2 is SYGVKD in the germline V gene. The CDR3 here is CAISRDRDTEAFF. CDR3 sequence (DNA): TGTGCCATCAGCCGGGACAGGGACACTGAAGCTTTCTTT.